This TCR beta chain is from a study of cytotoxic CD8 clonotypes in ibrutinib-treated CLL. The germline V gene encodes CDR1 SGDLS and CDR2 YYNGEE. The CDR3 runs 14 residues. V was pared by 4 bases and J by 2 bases, with 4 bases of the junction left unmatched. Method: immunoSEQ multiplex PCR; TCRdb's copy keeps in-frame clones and lacks some. The sample contains 40,000 or so clones, 60% to 70% of which appear only once. The receptor comes from a human donor with chronic lymphocytic leukemia. The sequenced sample was PBMCs, obtained after 24 months of ibrutinib treatment. The chain employs TRBV9 and TRBJ2-5; 8 nucleotides align to TRBD1. The CDR3: CASSTRTGQETQYF. DNA for the CDR3: TGTGCCAGCAGCACCCGGACAGGGCAAGAGACCCAGTACTTC.